This T cell receptor beta chain derives from a study of identifying expanded T cells in peripheral blood. A remark on this clone: As yet, its antigen is unknown.

Here immunoSEQ multiplex PCR was the method, and the copy in TCRdb shows in-frame clones only, minus some. Of about 90,000 clones in the sample, around 88% were seen once. Collection occurred without any documented infections or immune events in donors. Trimming stripped 9 bases from V and 5 bases from J, with 16 bases between. This CDR3 is 13 amino acids long. Germline V CDR1 and CDR2: SNHLY, FYNNEI. Study-level points and caveats: About 1.2 clones differed between technical replicates, versus about 15 and 19 over time.

The receptor comes from a person aged 18 to 75 in good health. Sequencing was performed on blood. J is TRBJ1-1 and V is TRBV2, with D perhaps matching TRBD1 (5 bases). CDR3 DNA: TGTGCCAGGGCTAGGACTGAGGGGACTGAAGCTTTCTTT. This translates into CARARTEGTEAFF.